The next 2 T cell receptor beta chains were all read from a single sample in a study of response to subunit inactivated influenza vaccine. TCRdb fed the RT-PCR reads into MiXCR, producing one record per CDR3 protein. Among approximately 530,000 distinct CDR3 sequences listed, less than 10% were seen once. The sequencing here drew on PBMCs from blood, taken 23 to 25 months after vaccination. Every receptor here comes from a man aged 50 to 69 who received an inactivated influenza vaccine.

This clonotype was counted a few times. The chain links TRBV20-1 to TRBJ2-1; D not certain. The germline CDR1 and CDR2 sequences are DFQATT and SNEGSKA (reference sequence). The germline V and J ends were trimmed by 2 bases and 10 bases, with 9 bases remaining between them. This CDR3 is built from 11 residues. The CDR3 loop is CSARYLGEQFF. The CDR3 bases are TGCAGTGCTAGATACCTCGGGGAGCAGTTCTTC.

This clonotype has more than one count but fewer than ten. This chain connects TRBV7-2 to TRBJ2-2; 11 nucleotides match TRBD2. Looked up from germline, CDR1 is SGHTA and CDR2 is FQGNSA. Trimming took 0 bases from V and 3 from J; bases not matched to a gene: 3. There are 17 residues in the CDR3. Here the CDR3 DNA reads TGTGCCAGCAGCTTAGCCGGGACTAGCGGCCACACCGGGGAGCTGTTTTTT. It translates to CASSLAGTSGHTGELFF.